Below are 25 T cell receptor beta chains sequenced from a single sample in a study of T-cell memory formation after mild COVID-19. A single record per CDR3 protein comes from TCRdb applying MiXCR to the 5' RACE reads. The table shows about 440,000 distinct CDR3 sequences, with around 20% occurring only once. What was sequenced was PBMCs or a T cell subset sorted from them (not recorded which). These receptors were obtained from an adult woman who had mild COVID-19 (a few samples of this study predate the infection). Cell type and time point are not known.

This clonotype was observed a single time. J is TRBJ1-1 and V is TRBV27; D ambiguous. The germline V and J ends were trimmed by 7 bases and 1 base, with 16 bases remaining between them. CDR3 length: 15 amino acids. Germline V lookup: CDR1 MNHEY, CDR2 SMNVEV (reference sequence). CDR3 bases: TGTGCCAGCACCATGACCCAACTTGGGAACACTGAAGCTTTCTTT. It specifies CASTMTQLGNTEAFF.

The CDR3 nucleotides read TGCAGTGCTAGAGAACCGAGCTCCTACGAGCAGTACTTC. Translation: CSAREPSSYEQYF. The chain recombines TRBV20-1 with TRBJ2-7; D not certain. From germline, CDR1 is DFQATT and CDR2 SNEGSKA (reference sequence). The CDR3 contains 13 residues. V dropped 0 bases and J dropped 0 bases, with 6 bases sitting between them.

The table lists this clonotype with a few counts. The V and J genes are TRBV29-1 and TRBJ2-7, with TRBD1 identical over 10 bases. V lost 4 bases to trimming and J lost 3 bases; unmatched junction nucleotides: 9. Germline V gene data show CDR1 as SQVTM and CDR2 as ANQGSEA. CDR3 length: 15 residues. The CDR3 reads CSVGGYWTGGYEQYF. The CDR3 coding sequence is TGCAGCGTTGGGGGATATTGGACAGGGGGCTACGAGCAGTACTTC.

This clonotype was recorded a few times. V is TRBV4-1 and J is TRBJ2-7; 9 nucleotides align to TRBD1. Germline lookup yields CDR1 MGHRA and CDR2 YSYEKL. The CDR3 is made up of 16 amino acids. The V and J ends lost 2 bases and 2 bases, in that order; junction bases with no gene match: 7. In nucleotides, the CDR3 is TGCGCCAGCAGCCAACTACCACAGGGGGCCACCTACGAGCAGTACTTC. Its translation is CASSQLPQGATYEQYF.

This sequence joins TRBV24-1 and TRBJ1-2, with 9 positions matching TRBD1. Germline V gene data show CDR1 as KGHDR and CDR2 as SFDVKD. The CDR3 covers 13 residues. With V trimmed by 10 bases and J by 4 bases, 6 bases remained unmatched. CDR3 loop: CATSTGGIYGYTF. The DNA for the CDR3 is TGTGCCACTTCGACAGGGGGGATCTATGGCTACACCTTC.

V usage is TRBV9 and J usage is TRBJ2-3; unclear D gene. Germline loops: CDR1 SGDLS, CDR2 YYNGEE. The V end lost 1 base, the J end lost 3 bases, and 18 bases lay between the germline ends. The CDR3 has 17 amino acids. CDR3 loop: CASSVRGSRTVTDTQYF. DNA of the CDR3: TGTGCCAGCAGCGTACGTGGTAGCCGAACTGTGACAGATACGCAGTATTTT.

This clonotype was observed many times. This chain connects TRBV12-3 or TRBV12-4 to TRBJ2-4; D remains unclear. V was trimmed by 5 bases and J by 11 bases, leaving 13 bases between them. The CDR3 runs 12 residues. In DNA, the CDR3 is TGTGCCAGCAGTATGGTGGCCCTCGTTCAGTACTTC. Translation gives CASSMVALVQYF.

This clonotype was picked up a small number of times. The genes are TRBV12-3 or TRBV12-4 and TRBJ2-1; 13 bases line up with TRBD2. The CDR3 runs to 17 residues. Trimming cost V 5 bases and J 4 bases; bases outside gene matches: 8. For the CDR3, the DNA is TGTGCCAGCAGTCCCTGGACTAGCGGGAGTAGGTACAATGAGCAGTTCTTC. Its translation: CASSPWTSGSRYNEQFF.

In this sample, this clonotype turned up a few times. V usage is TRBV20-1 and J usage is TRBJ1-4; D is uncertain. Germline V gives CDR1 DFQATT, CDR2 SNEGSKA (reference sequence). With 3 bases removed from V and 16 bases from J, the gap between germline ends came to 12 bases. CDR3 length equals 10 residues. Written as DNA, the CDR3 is TGCAGTGCTAGCCCTGAGGGCGAGTTTTTT. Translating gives CSASPEGEFF.

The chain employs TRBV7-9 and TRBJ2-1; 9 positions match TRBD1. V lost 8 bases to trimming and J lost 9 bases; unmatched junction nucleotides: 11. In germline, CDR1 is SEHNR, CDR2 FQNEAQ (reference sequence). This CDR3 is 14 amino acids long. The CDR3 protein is CASETTGGAGEQFF. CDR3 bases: TGTGCCAGCGAAACTACAGGGGGCGCTGGTGAGCAGTTCTTC.

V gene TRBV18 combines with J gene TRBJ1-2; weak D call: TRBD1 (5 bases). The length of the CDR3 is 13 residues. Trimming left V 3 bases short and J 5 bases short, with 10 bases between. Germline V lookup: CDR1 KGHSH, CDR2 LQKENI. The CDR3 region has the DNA TGTGCCAGCTCACCGATTACAGGTTATGGCTACACCTTC. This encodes CASSPITGYGYTF.

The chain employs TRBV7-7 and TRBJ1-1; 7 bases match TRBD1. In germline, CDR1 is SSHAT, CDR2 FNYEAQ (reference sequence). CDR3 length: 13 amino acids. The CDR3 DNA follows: TGTGCTCTCCATTCAGGGGGAGGGAGTGAAGCTTTCTTT. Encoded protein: CALHSGGGSEAFF.

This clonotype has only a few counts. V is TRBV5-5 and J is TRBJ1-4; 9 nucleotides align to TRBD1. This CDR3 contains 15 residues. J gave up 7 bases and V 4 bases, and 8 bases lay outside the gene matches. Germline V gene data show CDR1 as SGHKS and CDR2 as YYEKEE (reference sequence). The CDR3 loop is CASSGAGTGSEKLFF. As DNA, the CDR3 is TGTGCCAGCAGCGGGGCCGGGACAGGGAGTGAAAAACTGTTTTTT. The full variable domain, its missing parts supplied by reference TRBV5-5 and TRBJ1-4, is DAGVTQSPTHLIKTRGQQVTLRCSPISGHKSVSWYQQVLGQGPQFIFQYYEKEERGRGNFPDRFSARQFPNYSSELNVNALLLGDSALYLCASSGAGTGSEKLFFGSGTQLSVL.

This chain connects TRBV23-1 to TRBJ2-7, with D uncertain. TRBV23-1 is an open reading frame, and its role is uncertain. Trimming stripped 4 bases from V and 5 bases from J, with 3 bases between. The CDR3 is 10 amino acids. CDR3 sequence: CASSRNEQYF. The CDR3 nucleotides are TGCGCCAGCAGTCGGAACGAGCAGTACTTC.

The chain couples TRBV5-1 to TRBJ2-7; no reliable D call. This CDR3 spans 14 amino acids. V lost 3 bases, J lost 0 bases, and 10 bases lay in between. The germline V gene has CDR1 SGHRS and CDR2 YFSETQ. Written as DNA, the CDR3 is TGCGCCAGCAGCTGGTCCACTGGCTCCTACGAGCAGTACTTC. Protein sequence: CASSWSTGSYEQYF.

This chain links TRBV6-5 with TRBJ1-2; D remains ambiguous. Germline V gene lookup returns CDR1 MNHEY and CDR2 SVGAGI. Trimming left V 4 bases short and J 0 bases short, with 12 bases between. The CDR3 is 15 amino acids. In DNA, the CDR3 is TGTGCCAGCAGTTCACCCCGACGGACTAACTATGGCTACACCTTC. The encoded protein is CASSSPRRTNYGYTF.

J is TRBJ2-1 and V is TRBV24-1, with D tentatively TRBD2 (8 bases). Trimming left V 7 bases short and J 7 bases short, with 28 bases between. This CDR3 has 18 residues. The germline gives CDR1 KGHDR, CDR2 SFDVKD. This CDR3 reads CATRGEAGSGTVGNEQFF. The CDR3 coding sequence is TGTGCCACCAGGGGAGAAGCCGGTAGCGGGACAGTGGGAAATGAGCAGTTCTTC.

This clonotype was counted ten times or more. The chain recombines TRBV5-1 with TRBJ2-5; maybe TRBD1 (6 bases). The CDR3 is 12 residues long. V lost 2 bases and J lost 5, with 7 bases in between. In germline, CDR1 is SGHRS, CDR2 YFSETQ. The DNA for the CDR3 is TGCGCCAGCAGCTTCCAGGGGGAGACCCAGTACTTC. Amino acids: CASSFQGETQYF. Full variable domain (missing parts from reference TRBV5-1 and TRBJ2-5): KAGVTQTPRYLIKTRGQQVTLSCSPISGHRSVSWYQQTPGQGLQFLFEYFSETQRNKGNFPGRFSGRQFSNSRSEMNVSTLELGDSALYLCASSFQGETQYFGPGTRLLVL.

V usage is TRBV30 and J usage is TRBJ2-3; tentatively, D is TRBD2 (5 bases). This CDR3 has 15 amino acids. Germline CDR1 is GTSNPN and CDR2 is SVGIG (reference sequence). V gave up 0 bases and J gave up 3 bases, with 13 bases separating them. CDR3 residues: CAWSVGVGQTDTQYF. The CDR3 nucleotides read TGTGCCTGGAGTGTCGGGGTAGGCCAGACAGATACGCAGTATTTT.

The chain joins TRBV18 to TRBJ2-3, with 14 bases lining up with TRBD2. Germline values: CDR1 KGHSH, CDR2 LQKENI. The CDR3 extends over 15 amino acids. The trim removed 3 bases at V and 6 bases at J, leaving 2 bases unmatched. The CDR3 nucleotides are TGTGCCAGCTCACCGGGACTAGCGGGAGTTGATACGCAGTATTTT. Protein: CASSPGLAGVDTQYF.

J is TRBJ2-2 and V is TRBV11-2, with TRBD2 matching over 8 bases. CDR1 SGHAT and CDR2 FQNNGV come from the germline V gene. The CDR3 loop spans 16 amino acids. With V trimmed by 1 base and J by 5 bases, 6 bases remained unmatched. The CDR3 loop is CASSLAAGGWTGELFF. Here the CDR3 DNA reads TGTGCCAGCAGCTTAGCCGCGGGAGGTTGGACCGGGGAGCTGTTTTTT.

The CDR3 loop is CAYSSSGSADTQYF. CDR3 DNA: TGTGCCTACTCCTCGAGCGGGAGTGCAGATACGCAGTATTTT. V and J are TRBV10-3 and TRBJ2-3; 8 bases agree with TRBD2. The CDR3 covers 14 residues. The J segment lost 4 bases and the V segment lost 11 bases, leaving 11 bases of the junction unmatched. The V gene's germline CDR1 is ENHRY and CDR2 SYGVKD.

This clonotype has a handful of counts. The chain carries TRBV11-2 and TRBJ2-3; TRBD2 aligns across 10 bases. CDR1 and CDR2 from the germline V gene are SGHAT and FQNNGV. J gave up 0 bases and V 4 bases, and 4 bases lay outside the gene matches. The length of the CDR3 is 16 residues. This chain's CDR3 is CASSSRTSGSTDTQYF. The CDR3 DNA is TGTGCCAGCAGCTCCCGGACTAGCGGTAGCACAGATACGCAGTATTTT.

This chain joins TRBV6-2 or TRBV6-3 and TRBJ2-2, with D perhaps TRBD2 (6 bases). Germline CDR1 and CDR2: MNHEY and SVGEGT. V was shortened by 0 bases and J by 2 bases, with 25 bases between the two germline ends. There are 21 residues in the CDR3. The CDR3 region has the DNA TGTGCCAGCAGTTACTCGAAGTCTCGCATCGGGGGAAAGGCAAACACCGGGGAGCTGTTTTTT. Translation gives CASSYSKSRIGGKANTGELFF.

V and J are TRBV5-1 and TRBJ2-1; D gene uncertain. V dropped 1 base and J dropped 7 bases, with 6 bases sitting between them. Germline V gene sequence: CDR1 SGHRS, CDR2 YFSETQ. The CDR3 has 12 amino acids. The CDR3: CASSLPQNEQFF. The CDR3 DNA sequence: TGCGCCAGCAGCTTGCCCCAAAATGAGCAGTTCTTC.